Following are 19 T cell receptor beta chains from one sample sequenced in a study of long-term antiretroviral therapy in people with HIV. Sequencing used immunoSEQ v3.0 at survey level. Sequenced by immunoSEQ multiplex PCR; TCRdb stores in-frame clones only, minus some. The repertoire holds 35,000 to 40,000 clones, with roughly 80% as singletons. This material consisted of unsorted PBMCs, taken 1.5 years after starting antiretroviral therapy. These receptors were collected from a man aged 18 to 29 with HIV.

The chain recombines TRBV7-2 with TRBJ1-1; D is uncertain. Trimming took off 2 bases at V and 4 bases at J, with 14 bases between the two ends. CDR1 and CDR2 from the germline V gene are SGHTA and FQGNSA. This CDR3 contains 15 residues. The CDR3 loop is CASSLNRVGGTEAFF. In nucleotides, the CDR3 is TGTGCCAGCAGCTTAAATCGGGTGGGAGGCACTGAAGCTTTCTTT. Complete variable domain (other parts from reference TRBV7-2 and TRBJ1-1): GAGVSQSPSNKVTEKGKDVELRCDPISGHTALYWYRQSLGQGLEFLIYFQGNSAPDKSGLPSDRFSAERTGGSVSTLTIQRTQQEDSAVYLCASSLNRVGGTEAFFGQGTRLTVV.

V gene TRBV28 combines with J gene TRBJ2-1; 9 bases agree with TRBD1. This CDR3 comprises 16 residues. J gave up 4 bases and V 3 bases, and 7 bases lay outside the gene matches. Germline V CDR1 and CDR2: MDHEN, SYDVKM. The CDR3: CASSFIGTGKYNEQFF. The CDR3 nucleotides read TGTGCCAGCAGTTTTATAGGGACAGGGAAGTACAATGAGCAGTTCTTC.

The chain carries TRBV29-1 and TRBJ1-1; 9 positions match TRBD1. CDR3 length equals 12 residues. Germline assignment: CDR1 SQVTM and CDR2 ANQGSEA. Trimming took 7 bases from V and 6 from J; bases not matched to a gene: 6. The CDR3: CSARQGVAEAFF. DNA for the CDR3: TGCAGCGCCCGACAGGGGGTCGCTGAAGCTTTCTTT.

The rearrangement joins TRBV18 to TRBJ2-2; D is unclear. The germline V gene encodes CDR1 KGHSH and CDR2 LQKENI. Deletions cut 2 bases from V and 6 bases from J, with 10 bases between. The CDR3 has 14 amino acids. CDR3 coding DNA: TGTGCCAGCTCACCAGGGTCGATGGCCGGGGAGCTGTTTTTT. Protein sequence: CASSPGSMAGELFF. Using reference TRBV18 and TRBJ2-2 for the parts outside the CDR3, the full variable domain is NAGVMQNPRHLVRRRGQEARLRCSPMKGHSHVYWYRQLPEEGLKFMVYLQKENIIDESGMPKERFSAEFPKEGPSILRIQQVVRGDSAAYFCASSPGSMAGELFFGEGSRLTVL.

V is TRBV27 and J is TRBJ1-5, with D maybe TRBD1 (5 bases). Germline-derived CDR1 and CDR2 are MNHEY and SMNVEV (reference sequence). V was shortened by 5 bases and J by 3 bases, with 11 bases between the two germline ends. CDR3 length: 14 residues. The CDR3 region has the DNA TGTGCCAGCAGTAGAAGGGGATTCAATCAGCCCCAGCATTTT. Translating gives CASSRRGFNQPQHF.

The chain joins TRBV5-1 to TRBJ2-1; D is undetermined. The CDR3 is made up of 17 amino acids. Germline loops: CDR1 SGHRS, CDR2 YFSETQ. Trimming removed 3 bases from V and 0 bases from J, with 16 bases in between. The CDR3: CASSSRTRTYSYNEQFF. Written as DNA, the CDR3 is TGCGCCAGCAGCTCCAGGACCAGAACGTACTCCTACAATGAGCAGTTCTTC.

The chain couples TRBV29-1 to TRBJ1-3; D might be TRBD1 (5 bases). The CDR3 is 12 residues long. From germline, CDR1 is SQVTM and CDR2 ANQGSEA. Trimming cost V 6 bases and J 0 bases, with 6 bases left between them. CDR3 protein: CSVTASGNTIYF. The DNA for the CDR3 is TGCAGCGTGACAGCCTCTGGAAACACCATATATTTT.

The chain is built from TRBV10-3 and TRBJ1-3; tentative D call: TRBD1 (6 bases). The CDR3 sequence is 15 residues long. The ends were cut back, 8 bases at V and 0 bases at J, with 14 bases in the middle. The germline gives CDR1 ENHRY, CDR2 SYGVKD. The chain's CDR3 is CAISRQADSGNTIYF. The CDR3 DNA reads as TGTGCCATCTCCCGACAGGCCGACTCTGGAAACACCATATATTTT.

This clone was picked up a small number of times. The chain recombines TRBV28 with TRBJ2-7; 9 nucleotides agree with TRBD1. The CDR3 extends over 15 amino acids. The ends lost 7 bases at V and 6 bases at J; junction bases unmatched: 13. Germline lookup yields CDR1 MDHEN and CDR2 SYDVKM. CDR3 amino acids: CASNPGQGFSREQYF. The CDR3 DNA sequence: TGTGCCAGCAACCCGGGACAGGGCTTTTCCCGCGAGCAGTACTTC.

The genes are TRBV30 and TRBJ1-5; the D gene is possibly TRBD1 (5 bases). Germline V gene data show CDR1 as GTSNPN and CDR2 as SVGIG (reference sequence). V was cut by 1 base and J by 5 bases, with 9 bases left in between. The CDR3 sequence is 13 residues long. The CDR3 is CAWSEAGHQPQHF. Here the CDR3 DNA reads TGTGCCTGGAGTGAGGCAGGGCATCAGCCCCAGCATTTT.

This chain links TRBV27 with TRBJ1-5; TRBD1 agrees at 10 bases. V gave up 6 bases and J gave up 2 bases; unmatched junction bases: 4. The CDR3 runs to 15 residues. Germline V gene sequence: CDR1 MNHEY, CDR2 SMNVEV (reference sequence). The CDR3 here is CASSAGQGGNQPQHF. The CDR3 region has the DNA TGTGCCAGCAGCGCTGGACAGGGGGGCAATCAGCCCCAGCATTTT.

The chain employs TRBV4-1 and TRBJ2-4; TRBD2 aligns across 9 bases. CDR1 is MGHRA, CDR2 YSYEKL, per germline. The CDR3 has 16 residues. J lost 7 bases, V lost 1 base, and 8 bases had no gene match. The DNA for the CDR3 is TGCGCCAGCAGCCAAGCTAGCGGGGCTCTTTGGAACATTCAGTACTTC. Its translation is CASSQASGALWNIQYF.

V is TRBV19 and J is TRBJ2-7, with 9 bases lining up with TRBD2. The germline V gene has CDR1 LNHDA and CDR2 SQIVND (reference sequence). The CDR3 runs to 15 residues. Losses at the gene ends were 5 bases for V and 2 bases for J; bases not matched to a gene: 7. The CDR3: CASSPTLAGAYEQYF. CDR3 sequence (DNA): TGTGCCAGTAGTCCCACTTTAGCGGGAGCCTACGAGCAGTACTTC. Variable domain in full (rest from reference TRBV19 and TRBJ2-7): DGGITQSPKYLFRKEGQNVTLSCEQNLNHDAMYWYRQDPGQGLRLIYYSQIVNDFQKGDIAEGYSVSREKKESFPLTVTSAQKNPTAFYLCASSPTLAGAYEQYFGPGTRLTVT.

The CDR3 DNA reads as TGTGCCAGCAGTTACGGGATTTCCTACGAGCAGTACTTC. Translating it yields CASSYGISYEQYF. This chain joins TRBV6-5 and TRBJ2-7, with D hard to call. The CDR3 sequence is 13 residues long. The ends were cut back, 2 bases at V and 1 base at J, with 6 bases in the middle. Germline CDR1 reads MNHEY; CDR2 reads SVGAGI.

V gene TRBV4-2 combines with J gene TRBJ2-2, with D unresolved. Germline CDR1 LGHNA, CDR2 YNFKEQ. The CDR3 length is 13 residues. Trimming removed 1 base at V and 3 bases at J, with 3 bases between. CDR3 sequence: CASSQVHTGELFF. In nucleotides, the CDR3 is TGTGCCAGCAGCCAAGTACACACCGGGGAGCTGTTTTTT.

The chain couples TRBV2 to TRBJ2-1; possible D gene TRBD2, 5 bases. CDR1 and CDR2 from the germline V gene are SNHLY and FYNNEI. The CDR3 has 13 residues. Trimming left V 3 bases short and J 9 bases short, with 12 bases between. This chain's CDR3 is CASSEMRESEQFF. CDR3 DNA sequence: TGTGCCAGCAGTGAGATGAGGGAGAGTGAGCAGTTCTTC.

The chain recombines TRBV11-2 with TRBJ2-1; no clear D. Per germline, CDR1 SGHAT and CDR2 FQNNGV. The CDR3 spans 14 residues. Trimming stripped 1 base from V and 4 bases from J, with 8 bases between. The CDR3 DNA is TGTGCCAGCAGCTTAGGCGCTAGGTACAATGAGCAGTTCTTC. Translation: CASSLGARYNEQFF. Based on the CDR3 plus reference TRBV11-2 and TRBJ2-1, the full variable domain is EAGVAQSPRYKIIEKRQSVAFWCNPISGHATLYWYQQILGQGPKLLIQFQNNGVVDDSQLPKDRFSAERLKGVDSTLKIQPAKLEDSAVYLCASSLGARYNEQFFGPGTRLTVL.

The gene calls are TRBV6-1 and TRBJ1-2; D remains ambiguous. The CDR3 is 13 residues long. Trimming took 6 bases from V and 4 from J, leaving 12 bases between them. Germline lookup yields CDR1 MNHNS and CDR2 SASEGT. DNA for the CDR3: TGTGCCAGCAGCCCTAGCGGCACCTATGGCTACACCTTC. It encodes CASSPSGTYGYTF.

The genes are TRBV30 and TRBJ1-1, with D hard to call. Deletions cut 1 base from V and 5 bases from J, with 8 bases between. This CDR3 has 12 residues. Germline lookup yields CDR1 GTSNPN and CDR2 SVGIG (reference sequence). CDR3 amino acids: CAWSDLGTEAFF. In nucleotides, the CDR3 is TGTGCCTGGAGTGATTTGGGGACTGAAGCTTTCTTT. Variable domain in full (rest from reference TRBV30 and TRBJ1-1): SQTIHQWPATLVQPVGSPLSLECTVEGTSNPNLYWYRQAAGRGLQLLFYSVGIGQISSEVPQNLSASRPQDRQFILSSKKLLLSDSGFYLCAWSDLGTEAFFGQGTRLTVV.